A selection of T cell receptor beta chains follows, all from one sample in a study of molecular identifiers for immune sequencing clone quantification. TCRdb reprocessed the PCR reads via MiXCR and lists one record per CDR3 protein. The data hold roughly 300,000 distinct CDR3 sequences, with 24% observed a single time. The sample consisted of naive CD8+ T cells from blood, with Jurkat cell RNA spiked in. These receptors all stem from a human donor in good health. Some libraries in this study had Jurkat cell RNA spiked in. The CDR3 runs from the conserved cysteine through the conserved F or W. Each record gives: V gene, D gene, J gene, clone size, CDR3 DNA, CDR3 protein. A D gene is named only where the DNA matches it firmly. Clone size, where shown, is once, few, many, or a class for clones that have expanded.

v_gene: TRBV20-1; d_gene: -; j_gene: TRBJ1-1; abundance: few; CDR3nt: TGCAGTGCTAACGGGGCCCTGAACACTGAAGCTTTCTTT; CDR3aa: CSANGALNTEAFF
v_gene: TRBV29-1; d_gene: -; j_gene: TRBJ2-7; abundance: many; CDR3nt: TGCAGCGTTGAAATCCGGGGGCGACCCTACGAGCAGTACTTC; CDR3aa: CSVEIRGRPYEQYF
v_gene: TRBV7-9; d_gene: -; j_gene: TRBJ1-1; abundance: few; CDR3nt: TGTGCCAGCAGCTCGGAAATTGTGACACTGAACACTGAAGCTTTCTTT; CDR3aa: CASSSEIVTLNTEAFF
v_gene: TRBV28; d_gene: -; j_gene: TRBJ2-3; abundance: many; CDR3nt: TGTGCCAGCAGTTTTGGCCCCACTAGTATCAGGATCACAGATACGCAGTATTTT; CDR3aa: CASSFGPTSIRITDTQYF
v_gene: TRBV5-4; d_gene: -; j_gene: TRBJ2-7; abundance: many; CDR3nt: TGTGCCAGCAGCTTCATGGGATACGAGCAGTACTTC; CDR3aa: CASSFMGYEQYF
v_gene: TRBV9; d_gene: -; j_gene: TRBJ2-7; abundance: few; CDR3nt: TGTGCCAGCGGCCCAGCGAGGACTGGATACGCGCAGTACTTC; CDR3aa: CASGPARTGYAQYF
v_gene: TRBV28; d_gene: -; j_gene: TRBJ2-7; abundance: few; CDR3nt: TGTGCCAGCAGTTTAAGCTACTCCTACGAGCAGTACTTC; CDR3aa: CASSLSYSYEQYF
v_gene: TRBV5-6; d_gene: -; j_gene: TRBJ1-6; abundance: many; CDR3nt: TGTGCCACCAACTTACAGGGTAATTCACCCCTCCACTTT; CDR3aa: CATNLQGNSPLHF
v_gene: TRBV20-1; d_gene: TRBD1; j_gene: TRBJ2-3; abundance: few; CDR3nt: TGCAGTGCCATCCCGGACAGGATGATCGGTACGCAGTATTTT; CDR3aa: CSAIPDRMIGTQYF
v_gene: TRBV9; d_gene: -; j_gene: TRBJ2-1; abundance: -; CDR3nt: TGTGCCAGCAGCGTAACAAGCGGCCAGTACAATGAGAAGTTCTTC; CDR3aa: CASSVTSGQYNEKFF
v_gene: TRBV6-1; d_gene: -; j_gene: TRBJ2-5; abundance: -; CDR3nt: TGTACCAGCAGTGAGAATACCGGGATCCACCAGGAGACCCAGTACTTC; CDR3aa: CTSSENTGIHQETQYF
v_gene: TRBV30; d_gene: -; j_gene: TRBJ1-4; abundance: -; CDR3nt: TGTGCCTGGAGTGTACTAAGGGGAAGGAACGAAAAACTGTTTTTT; CDR3aa: CAWSVLRGRNEKLFF
v_gene: TRBV29-1; d_gene: -; j_gene: TRBJ1-2; abundance: many; CDR3nt: TGCAGCGTTGCGGGCAGGCCCTATGGCTACACCTTC; CDR3aa: CSVAGRPYGYTF
v_gene: TRBV29-1; d_gene: -; j_gene: TRBJ2-5; abundance: many; CDR3nt: TGCAGCGTTGATATAGGGAGTGGCCAAGAGACCCAGTACTTC; CDR3aa: CSVDIGSGQETQYF
v_gene: TRBV4-1; d_gene: -; j_gene: TRBJ1-1; abundance: -; CDR3nt: TGCGCCAGCAGCCCCGGGTTGTACACTGAAGCTTTCTTT; CDR3aa: CASSPGLYTEAFF
v_gene: TRBV29-1; d_gene: -; j_gene: TRBJ1-1; abundance: many; CDR3nt: TGCAGCGTTGAAGATTTATGGGGGCGGGACACTGAAGCTTTCTTT; CDR3aa: CSVEDLWGRDTEAFF
v_gene: TRBV20-1; d_gene: -; j_gene: TRBJ2-3; abundance: many; CDR3nt: TGCAGTGCTGTATCTAACGGCCGTAGCACAGATACGCAGTATTTT; CDR3aa: CSAVSNGRSTDTQYF
v_gene: TRBV7-9; d_gene: TRBD1; j_gene: TRBJ2-1; abundance: few; CDR3nt: TGTGCCAGCAGCACGGGACAGAACTATGCCTACAATGAGCAGTTCTTC; CDR3aa: CASSTGQNYAYNEQFF
v_gene: TRBV7-9; d_gene: -; j_gene: TRBJ1-4; abundance: few; CDR3nt: TGTGCCAGCAGTTCGACGGGAACCGGGGCCTATAATGAAAAACTGTTTTTT; CDR3aa: CASSSTGTGAYNEKLFF
v_gene: TRBV4-1; d_gene: -; j_gene: TRBJ2-7; abundance: many; CDR3nt: TGCGCCAGCAGCCAGCCGGGACCGGGCTACGAGCAGTACTTC; CDR3aa: CASSQPGPGYEQYF
v_gene: TRBV24-1; d_gene: -; j_gene: TRBJ2-1; abundance: -; CDR3nt: TGTGCCACCAGTGAGCCCGCCGACGAGTCAACATACAATGAGCAGTTCTTC; CDR3aa: CATSEPADESTYNEQFF
v_gene: TRBV2; d_gene: -; j_gene: TRBJ2-7; abundance: -; CDR3nt: TGTGCCAGCCAAGGGGGCGGGGGACAATACGAGCAGTACTTC; CDR3aa: CASQGGGGQYEQYF